The entry that follows covers one T cell receptor (beta chain) sequence. Its matching antigen is unknown. Method: immunoSEQ multiplex PCR; TCRdb's copy keeps in-frame clones and lacks some. The table lists tens of thousands of clones, just under 80% of them singletons, with 8% to 9.5% in the top ten. As to time point: cycle 4 day 1 (C4D1), after five to seven weeks of nivolumab. Every one of the patients relapsed after autologous stem cell transplantation (brentuximab vedotin exposure was variable). The source of the sample is a study of PD-1 blockade in classical Hodgkin lymphoma. The CDR3 covers 16 residues. Germline lookup yields CDR1 LNHNV and CDR2 YYDKDF (reference sequence). V was cut by 3 bases and J by 0 bases, with 9 bases left in between. Study results and limitations: Unlike CD8+ TCR diversity, which did not rise significantly by C4D1, CD4+ TCR diversity did. Baseline diversity in complete responders resembled that of newly diagnosed patients. Newly diagnosed patients were said to have less baseline TCR diversity than healthy donors did.

The receptor was isolated from a human donor with classical Hodgkin lymphoma. Material: peripheral blood mononuclear cells (PBMCs), obtained before the fourth cycle of nivolumab. This rearrangement joins TRBV15 to TRBJ1-6, with D unclear. The CDR3 spells CATSRAASSYNSPLHF. The CDR3 coding sequence is TGTGCCACCAGCAGGGCAGCCAGCTCCTATAATTCACCCCTCCACTTT.